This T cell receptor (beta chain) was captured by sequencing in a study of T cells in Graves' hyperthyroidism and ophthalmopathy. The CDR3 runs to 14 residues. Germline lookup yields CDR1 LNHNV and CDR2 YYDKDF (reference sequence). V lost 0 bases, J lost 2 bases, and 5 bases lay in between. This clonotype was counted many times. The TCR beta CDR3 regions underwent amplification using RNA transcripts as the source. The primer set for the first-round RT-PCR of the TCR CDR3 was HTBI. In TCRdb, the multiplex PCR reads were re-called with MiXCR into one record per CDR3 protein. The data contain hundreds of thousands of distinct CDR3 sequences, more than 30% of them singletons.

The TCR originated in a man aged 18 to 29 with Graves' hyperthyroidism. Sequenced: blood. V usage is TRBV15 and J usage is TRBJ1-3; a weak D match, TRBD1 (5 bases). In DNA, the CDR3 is TGTGCCACCAGCAGAGAGGGGCCTGGAAACACCATATATTTT. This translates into CATSREGPGNTIYF. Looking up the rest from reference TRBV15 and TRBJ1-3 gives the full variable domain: DAMVIQNPRYQVTQFGKPVTLSCSQTLNHNVMYWYQQKSSQAPKLLFHYYDKDFNNEADTPDNFQSRRPNTSFCFLDIRSPGLGDTAMYLCATSREGPGNTIYFGEGSWLTVV.